The 17 T cell receptor beta chains below come from one sample, sequenced in a study of blood T cell repertoires in COVID-19. Only in-frame clones appear in the TCRdb table, and some are missing; sequencing was by immunoSEQ multiplex PCR. There are 430,000 or so clones in the sample; about 87% occur only once, and 0.7% to 0.85% lies in the top ten. Sequencing input: peripheral blood. These receptors all stem from a man aged 18 to 30 with COVID-19, enrolled during active disease.

The chain uses TRBV7-9 and TRBJ1-2; perhaps TRBD1 as D (5 bases). Trimming shortened V by 2 bases and J by 8 bases, and 18 bases separated the two germline ends. Germline V lookup: CDR1 SEHNR, CDR2 FQNEAQ (reference sequence). The CDR3 has 15 residues. CDR3 coding DNA: TGTGCCAGCAGCTTATTGGGGCTGGGTACTGGAGGCTACACCTTC. This sequence encodes CASSLLGLGTGGYTF.

This clone was counted between two and nine times. The chain joins TRBV7-2 to TRBJ1-4; D is uncertain. V gave up 0 bases and J gave up 14 bases, with 13 bases separating them. This CDR3 has 13 residues. Germline V CDR1 and CDR2: SGHTA, FQGNSA. The CDR3 coding sequence is TGTGCCAGCAGCTTAGCTAGAGCTGATATTCTGTTTTTT. Translating gives CASSLARADILFF.

The chain is built from TRBV5-6 and TRBJ1-1; D is unresolved. The CDR3 runs 16 residues. The germline CDR1 and CDR2 sequences are SGHDT and YYEEEE. V lost 1 base to trimming and J lost 0 bases, with 13 bases between them. CDR3 sequence: CASSLRHLRMNTEAFF. The CDR3 DNA reads TGTGCCAGCAGCTTGCGACATCTCCGGATGAACACTGAAGCTTTCTTT.

This chain uses TRBV29-1 with TRBJ2-1; 8 nucleotides match TRBD2. The CDR3 consists of 11 residues. After removal of 8 bases from V and 7 bases from J, the junction contained 4 bases not matched to a gene. Germline V gene data show CDR1 as SQVTM and CDR2 as ANQGSEA. DNA for the CDR3: TGCAGCCAAGCGGGAGCGAATGAGCAGTTCTTC. Amino acids: CSQAGANEQFF.

This clone was counted a single time. This chain uses TRBV18 with TRBJ2-2; 7 positions agree with TRBD2. The germline gives CDR1 KGHSH, CDR2 LQKENI. V shed 6 bases, J shed 5 bases, and the junction held 3 bases outside the gene matches. This CDR3 region has 13 residues. This CDR3 reads CASSSAGTGELFF. The CDR3 region has the DNA TGTGCCAGCTCTTCAGCGGGGACCGGGGAGCTGTTTTTT.

This chain joins TRBV5-4 and TRBJ2-4; TRBD1 aligns across 10 bases. The CDR3 extends over 19 amino acids. CDR1 SGHNT and CDR2 YYREEE come from the germline V gene (reference sequence). V lost 4 bases, J lost 1 base, and 14 bases stayed unmatched. The CDR3 loop is CASSHEGTGELEAKNIQYF. CDR3 in DNA: TGTGCCAGCAGCCATGAAGGGACAGGGGAGTTAGAGGCCAAAAACATTCAGTACTTC.

The rearrangement links TRBV6-5 to TRBJ2-7; TRBD1 matches 7 bases. The CDR3 spans 14 residues. With 2 bases clipped from V and 3 bases from J, the junction kept 4 bases outside the gene matches. Germline values: CDR1 MNHEY, CDR2 SVGAGI. The CDR3 region is CASSYGNRGYEQYF. DNA for the CDR3: TGTGCCAGCAGTTACGGAAACAGGGGCTACGAGCAGTACTTC.

This clone was detected only once. The chain recombines TRBV2 with TRBJ2-2, with D possibly matching TRBD1 (6 bases). Germline V lookup: CDR1 SNHLY, CDR2 FYNNEI. The CDR3 has 15 residues. V lost 4 bases, J lost 3 bases, and 12 bases lay in between. CDR3 sequence reads: CASSGRTAYTGELFF. The CDR3 coding sequence is TGTGCCAGCAGTGGGAGGACAGCTTACACCGGGGAGCTGTTTTTT.

The chain is built from TRBV18 and TRBJ2-7; TRBD1 matches 7 bases. This CDR3 region has 14 residues. J lost 2 bases, V lost 4 bases, and 5 bases had no gene match. Germline values: CDR1 KGHSH, CDR2 LQKENI. CDR3 nucleotides: TGTGCCAGCTCACAGGGGGCCATAACCTACGAGCAGTACTTC. It is translated as CASSQGAITYEQYF.

The chain has TRBV19 and TRBJ2-1; 9 nucleotides match TRBD2. V gave up 3 bases and J gave up 9 bases; unmatched junction bases: 9. Germline values: CDR1 LNHDA, CDR2 SQIVND (reference sequence). The CDR3 is made up of 15 amino acids. CDR3 coding DNA: TGTGCCAGTAGTATCGGCGGGAGGGGGCTAGGTGAGCAGTTCTTC. Translating it yields CASSIGGRGLGEQFF.

This clone was picked up one time. The chain combines TRBV18 with TRBJ2-5; D is perhaps TRBD2 (6 bases). The CDR3 has 15 residues. Germline CDR1 is KGHSH and CDR2 is LQKENI. The germline V and J ends were trimmed by 3 bases and 4 bases, with 15 bases remaining between them. CDR3 protein: CASSPGGGIGETQYF. CDR3 coding DNA: TGTGCCAGCTCACCGGGAGGCGGGATAGGAGAGACCCAGTACTTC.

DNA for the CDR3: TGTGCCAGCAGCTTAGTGCTAAGGACTAGCGGGGGGCCGGATGAGCAGTTCTTC. This gives the protein CASSLVLRTSGGPDEQFF. The chain recombines TRBV7-6 with TRBJ2-1, with 14 bases lining up with TRBD2. Germline V CDR1 and CDR2: SGHVS, FNYEAQ. The trim removed 1 base at V and 8 bases at J, leaving 10 bases unmatched. The CDR3 sequence is 18 residues long. Combining the CDR3 with reference TRBV7-6 and TRBJ2-1 gives the whole variable domain GAGVSQSPRYKVTKRGQDVALRCDPISGHVSLYWYRQALGQGPEFLTYFNYEAQQDKSGLPNDRFSAERPEGSISTLTIQRTEQRDSAMYRCASSLVLRTSGGPDEQFFGPGTRLTVL.

The J gene is TRBJ1-2, the V gene TRBV7-6; D unresolved. With 4 bases removed from V and 0 bases from J, the gap between germline ends came to 15 bases. The CDR3 length is 16 residues. Germline CDR1 is SGHVS and CDR2 is FNYEAQ. Here the CDR3 DNA reads TGTGCCAGCAGCTCGCATCCCGAGCCAACTAACTATGGCTACACCTTC. This gives the protein CASSSHPEPTNYGYTF.

The chain has TRBV2 and TRBJ2-3; D perhaps matches TRBD1 (5 bases). Trimming took off 0 bases at V and 2 bases at J, with 9 bases between the two ends. Per germline, CDR1 SNHLY and CDR2 FYNNEI. The CDR3 length is 15 residues. CDR3 loop: CASSEASGFTDTQYF. The CDR3 coding sequence is TGTGCCAGCAGTGAAGCGTCAGGGTTCACAGATACGCAGTATTTT.

J is TRBJ1-2 and V is TRBV12-3 or TRBV12-4, with 8 bases identical to TRBD1. The CDR3 spans 13 residues. The junction had 8 bases not matched to a gene; V was cut back by 7 bases and J by 7 bases. CDR3 nucleotide sequence: TGTGCCAGCACCAGGACAGGGCTTGCTGGCTACACCTTC. Residues: CASTRTGLAGYTF.

The genes are TRBV28 and TRBJ2-3, with 10 bases fitting TRBD2. CDR1 is MDHEN, CDR2 SYDVKM, per germline. Germline trimming cut 5 bases from V and 0 bases from J; bases unmatched to any gene: 8. The CDR3 extends over 17 amino acids. The CDR3 bases are TGTGCCAGCAGTACCCTACTAGCGGGACCTAGCACAGATACGCAGTATTTT. Protein: CASSTLLAGPSTDTQYF.

This rearrangement joins TRBV2 to TRBJ2-1; maybe TRBD2 (5 bases). The CDR3 is 13 residues long. V was pared by 2 bases and J by 4 bases, with 6 bases between. CDR1 and CDR2 (germline): SNHLY, FYNNEI. The CDR3 is CASSESGYNEQFF. The CDR3 nucleotides read TGTGCCAGCAGTGAATCGGGATACAATGAGCAGTTCTTC.